These 17 T cell receptor beta chains were sequenced from one sample in a study of blood T cell repertoires in COVID-19. Profiled with immunoSEQ multiplex PCR; TCRdb holds only in-frame clones, not every one. The table records about 110,000 clones, 85% of them present only once. The material sequenced was peripheral blood. The receptors stem from a man in his forties or fifties with acute or convalescent COVID-19.

V usage is TRBV6-5 and J usage is TRBJ1-2; perhaps TRBD1 as D (5 bases). The germline CDR1 and CDR2 sequences are MNHEY and SVGAGI. V was cut by 0 bases and J by 7 bases, with 15 bases left in between. The CDR3 is 15 amino acids. The CDR3 sequence is CASSYSAGGTSGYTF. In DNA form, the CDR3 reads TGTGCCAGCAGTTACTCCGCCGGCGGGACCTCTGGCTACACCTTC.

The J gene is TRBJ2-7, the V gene TRBV7-2; 9 nucleotides align to TRBD2. The germline gives CDR1 SGHTA, CDR2 FQGNSA. V dropped 5 bases and J dropped 5; count of bases not matched to a gene: 16. The CDR3 covers 17 residues. CDR3 DNA: TGTGCCAGCAGCCCACCCCGACTAGCGGAGTTATGTGACGAGCAGTACTTC. This sequence encodes CASSPPRLAELCDEQYF.

This chain joins TRBV15 and TRBJ2-2, with 14 bases that match TRBD2. The V and J ends lost 5 bases and 5 bases, in that order; junction bases with no gene match: 7. This CDR3 is built from 17 residues. Germline V gives CDR1 LNHNV, CDR2 YYDKDF (reference sequence). CDR3 DNA: TGTGCCACCAGCGAGGGACTAGCGGGGGTGGTGACCGGGGAGCTGTTTTTT. Protein product: CATSEGLAGVVTGELFF.

The V call is TRBV27, the J call TRBJ2-3; weak D call: TRBD1 (6 bases). Looked up from germline, CDR1 is MNHEY and CDR2 is SMNVEV (reference sequence). The CDR3 spans 13 residues. V was clipped by 4 bases and J by 3 bases, with 8 bases between them. Here the CDR3 DNA reads TGTGCCAGCAGTTGGGACAAAACAGATACGCAGTATTTT. It translates to CASSWDKTDTQYF.

The chain carries TRBV4-3 and TRBJ1-4; 10 nucleotides agree with TRBD1. The length of the CDR3 is 16 residues. Germline V gene lookup returns CDR1 LGHNA and CDR2 YSLEER. Trimming removed 4 bases from V and 5 bases from J; junction bases left unmatched: 7. Here the CDR3 reads CASSPTTGGYNEKLFF. The CDR3 DNA follows: TGCGCCAGCAGCCCCACGACAGGGGGCTACAATGAAAAACTGTTTTTT.

V gene TRBV4-1 combines with J gene TRBJ2-3; 10 bases are a match to TRBD2. Germline V lookup: CDR1 MGHRA, CDR2 YSYEKL. Trimming removed 0 bases from V and 5 bases from J; junction bases left unmatched: 5. The CDR3 covers 16 residues. The CDR3 sequence is CASSQELSGGGDTQYF. DNA of the CDR3: TGCGCCAGCAGCCAAGAGTTGAGCGGGGGGGGAGATACGCAGTATTTT.

The V and J genes are TRBV14 and TRBJ2-3; no reliable D call. V dropped 3 bases and J dropped 9 bases, with 7 bases sitting between them. Germline CDR1 is SGHDN and CDR2 is FVKESK. The CDR3 covers 11 residues. CDR3 loop: CASSHALTQYF. CDR3 in DNA: TGTGCCAGCAGCCATGCGTTGACGCAGTATTTT.

This chain uses TRBV27 with TRBJ1-1; 8 bases line up with TRBD1. Per germline, CDR1 MNHEY and CDR2 SMNVEV (reference sequence). This CDR3 has 13 amino acids. V shed 5 bases and J 5 bases; nucleotides not matched to a gene: 4. CDR3 nucleotide sequence: TGTGCCAGCAGTCGGACAGGGACGACTGAAGCTTTCTTT. Translating gives CASSRTGTTEAFF.

This sequence joins TRBV6-5 and TRBJ2-7; D might be TRBD1 (5 bases). The V gene's germline CDR1 is MNHEY and CDR2 SVGAGI. The CDR3 sequence is 14 residues long. V lost 2 bases and J 1 base, leaving 9 bases between the germline ends. The CDR3 DNA is TGTGCCAGCAGTTACGCTAGGGGATCCTACGAGCAGTACTTC. Its translation: CASSYARGSYEQYF.

The rearrangement uses TRBV11-2 and TRBJ2-1, with 9 nucleotides matching TRBD2. Trimming cost V 7 bases and J 6 bases; bases outside gene matches: 10. Per germline, CDR1 SGHAT and CDR2 FQNNGV. This CDR3 spans 15 amino acids. The DNA of the CDR3 is TGTGCCAGCACCGAGGGGCGGGGGGGGCTCAATGAGCAGTTCTTC. Translating it yields CASTEGRGGLNEQFF.

V and J are TRBV29-1 and TRBJ2-1; 10 bases are shared with TRBD1. Germline V CDR1 and CDR2: SQVTM, ANQGSEA. With V trimmed by 7 bases and J by 4 bases, 4 bases remained unmatched. This CDR3 comprises 13 residues. The CDR3 bases are TGCAGCGCCTCGGGACAGGGGTACAATGAGCAGTTCTTC. As protein: CSASGQGYNEQFF.

The chain uses TRBV6-5 and TRBJ2-4; 8 bases agree with TRBD2. V was clipped by 6 bases and J by 10 bases; unmatched bases: 11. The length of the CDR3 is 14 residues. CDR1 MNHEY and CDR2 SVGAGI come from the germline V gene. CDR3 residues: CASSPRGGGRIQYF. CDR3 sequence (DNA): TGTGCCAGCAGCCCCCGGGGGGGAGGGCGTATTCAGTACTTC.

The chain joins TRBV4-3 to TRBJ1-1, with 7 bases matching TRBD1. V was clipped by 3 bases and J by 4 bases; unmatched bases: 2. Per the germline V gene, CDR1 is LGHNA and CDR2 is YSLEER. The CDR3 extends over 13 amino acids. CDR3 sequence reads: CASSHGTATEAFF. CDR3 bases: TGCGCCAGCAGCCACGGGACAGCCACTGAAGCTTTCTTT.

This clone was recorded a few times. The chain has TRBV30 and TRBJ1-1; D uncertain. This CDR3 contains 12 residues. Per the germline V gene, CDR1 is GTSNPN and CDR2 is SVGIG (reference sequence). Trimming pared 4 bases from V and 6 bases from J, leaving 12 bases between. The chain's CDR3 is CAWMPLAAEAFF. The CDR3 nucleotides are TGTGCCTGGATGCCCTTGGCTGCTGAAGCTTTCTTT.

The V gene is TRBV5-6, the J gene TRBJ2-1, with TRBD1 identical over 7 bases. The CDR3 has 15 residues. Germline CDR1 is SGHDT and CDR2 is YYEEEE. The V segment lost 2 bases and the J segment 6 bases; nucleotides outside the gene matches: 8. The CDR3 protein is CASSFLSRDSNEQFF. CDR3 bases: TGTGCCAGCAGCTTTCTAAGCCGGGACAGCAATGAGCAGTTCTTC.

V usage is TRBV9 and J usage is TRBJ1-3; tentative D call: TRBD1 (6 bases). The length of the CDR3 is 15 residues. Trimming shortened V by 4 bases and J by 3 bases, and 14 bases separated the two germline ends. CDR1 and CDR2 (germline): SGDLS, YYNGEE. In DNA form, the CDR3 reads TGTGCCAGCAGCATCGGGACATTCGGTGGAAACACCATATATTTT. Its protein product is CASSIGTFGGNTIYF.

The chain employs TRBV11-3 and TRBJ2-7, with D possibly being TRBD1 (7 bases). Trimming removed 5 bases at V and 1 base at J, with 9 bases between. The CDR3 consists of 13 residues. CDR1 and CDR2 (germline): SGHNT, YENEEA. As DNA, the CDR3 is TGTGCCAGCAGCGCAGGGGGGTCCTACGAGCAGTACTTC. This codes for CASSAGGSYEQYF.